The clone carrying this T cell receptor beta chain was picked up a small number of times. Its antigen is unknown. This specimen belongs to a study of T-cell memory formation after mild COVID-19. Study results and limitations: Mostly located in CM and EM were contracting CD4+ clones, with contracting CD8+ clones located in EMRA. Detection of some responders pre-infection suggested pre-existing cross-reactive memory T cells participated.

Constant-segment primers and 5'RACE yielded cDNA libraries for TCR alpha and TCR beta, each carrying sample barcodes and UMIs. TCRdb re-called the 5' RACE reads with MiXCR, one entry per CDR3 protein. The sample holds under 85,000 distinct CDR3 sequences; around 14% are singletons and the top ten take 30% to 35%. The source is an adult woman who had mild COVID-19 (a few samples of this study predate the infection). Cell type and time point are not known. The material sequenced was PBMCs or a T cell subset sorted from them (not recorded which).

The CDR3 loop reads CATSRDRGINEQFF. The CDR3 DNA is TGTGCCACCAGCCGGGACAGGGGTATAAATGAGCAGTTCTTC. This chain connects TRBV24-1 to TRBJ2-1; 10 nucleotides agree with TRBD1. Trimming removed 7 bases from V and 7 bases from J; junction bases left unmatched: 6. Germline V CDR1 and CDR2: KGHDR, SFDVKD. This CDR3 region has 14 residues.